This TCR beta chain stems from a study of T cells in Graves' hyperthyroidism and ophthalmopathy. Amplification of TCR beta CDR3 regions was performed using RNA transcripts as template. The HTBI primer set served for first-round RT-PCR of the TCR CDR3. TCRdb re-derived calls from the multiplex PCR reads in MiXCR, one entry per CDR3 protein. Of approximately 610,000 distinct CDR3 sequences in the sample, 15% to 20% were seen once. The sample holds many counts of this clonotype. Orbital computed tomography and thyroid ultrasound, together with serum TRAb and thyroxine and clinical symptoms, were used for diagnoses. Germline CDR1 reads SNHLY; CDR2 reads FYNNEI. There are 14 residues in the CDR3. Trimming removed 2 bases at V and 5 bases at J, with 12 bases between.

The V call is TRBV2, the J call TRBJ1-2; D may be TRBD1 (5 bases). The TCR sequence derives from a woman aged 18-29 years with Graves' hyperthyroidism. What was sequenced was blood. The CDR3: CASSESRAPYGYTF. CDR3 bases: TGTGCCAGCAGTGAATCCAGGGCGCCTTATGGCTACACCTTC.